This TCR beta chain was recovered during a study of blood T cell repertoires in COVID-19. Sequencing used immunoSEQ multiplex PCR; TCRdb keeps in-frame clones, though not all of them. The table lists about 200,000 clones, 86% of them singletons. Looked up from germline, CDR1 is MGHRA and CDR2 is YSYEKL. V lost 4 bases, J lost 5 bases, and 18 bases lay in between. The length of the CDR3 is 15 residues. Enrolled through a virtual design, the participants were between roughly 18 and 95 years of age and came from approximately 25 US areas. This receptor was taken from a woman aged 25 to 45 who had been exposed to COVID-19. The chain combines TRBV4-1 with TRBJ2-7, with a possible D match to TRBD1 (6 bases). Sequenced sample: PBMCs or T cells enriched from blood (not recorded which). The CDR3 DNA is TGCGCCAGCAGCCTCCGGGACATAGCGAGTCACGAGCAGTACTTC. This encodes CASSLRDIASHEQYF.